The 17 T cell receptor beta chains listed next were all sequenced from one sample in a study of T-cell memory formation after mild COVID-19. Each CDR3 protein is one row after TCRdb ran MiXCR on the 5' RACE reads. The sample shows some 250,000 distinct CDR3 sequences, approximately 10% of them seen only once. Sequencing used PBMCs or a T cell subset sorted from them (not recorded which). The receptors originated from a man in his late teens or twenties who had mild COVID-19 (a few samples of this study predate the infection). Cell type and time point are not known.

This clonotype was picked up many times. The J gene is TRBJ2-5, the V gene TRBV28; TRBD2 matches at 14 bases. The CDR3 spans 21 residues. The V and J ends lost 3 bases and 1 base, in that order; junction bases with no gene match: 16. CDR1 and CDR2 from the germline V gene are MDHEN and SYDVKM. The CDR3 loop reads CASSLGAPGLAGAYLQETQYF. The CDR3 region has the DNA TGTGCCAGCAGTTTGGGGGCGCCGGGACTAGCGGGGGCTTACCTCCAAGAGACCCAGTACTTC.

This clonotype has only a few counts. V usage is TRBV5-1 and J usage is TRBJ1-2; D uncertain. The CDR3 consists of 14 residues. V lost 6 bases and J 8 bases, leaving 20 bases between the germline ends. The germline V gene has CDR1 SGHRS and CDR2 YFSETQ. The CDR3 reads CASNPSGRVRGYTF. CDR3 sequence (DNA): TGCGCCAGCAACCCCTCCGGGCGCGTAAGAGGCTACACCTTC.

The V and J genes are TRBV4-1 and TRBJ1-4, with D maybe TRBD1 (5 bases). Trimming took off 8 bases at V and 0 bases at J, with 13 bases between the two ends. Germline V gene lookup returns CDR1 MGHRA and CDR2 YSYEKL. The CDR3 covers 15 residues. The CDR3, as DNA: TGCGCCAGCCGCCCCCCAGGGACAACTAATGAAAAACTGTTTTTT. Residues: CASRPPGTTNEKLFF.

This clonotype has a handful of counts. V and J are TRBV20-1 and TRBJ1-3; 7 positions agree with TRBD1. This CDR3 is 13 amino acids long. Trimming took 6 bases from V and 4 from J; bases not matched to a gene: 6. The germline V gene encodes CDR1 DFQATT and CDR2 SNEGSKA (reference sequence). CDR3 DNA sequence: TGCAGTGCGGGACAGCCCCAAGGAAACACCATATATTTT. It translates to CSAGQPQGNTIYF.

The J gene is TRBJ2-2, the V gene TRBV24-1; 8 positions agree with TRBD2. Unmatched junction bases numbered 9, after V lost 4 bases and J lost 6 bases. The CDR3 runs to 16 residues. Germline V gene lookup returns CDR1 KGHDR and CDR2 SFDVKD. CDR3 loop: CATSEPGLDDSGELFF. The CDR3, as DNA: TGTGCCACCAGTGAGCCGGGACTAGACGATTCCGGGGAGCTGTTTTTT.

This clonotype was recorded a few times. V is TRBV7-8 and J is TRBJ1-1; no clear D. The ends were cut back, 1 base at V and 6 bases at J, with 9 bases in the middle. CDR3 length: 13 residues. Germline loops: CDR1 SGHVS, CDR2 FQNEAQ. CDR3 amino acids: CASSLEGMSEAFF. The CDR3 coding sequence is TGTGCCAGCAGCTTAGAAGGGATGTCTGAAGCTTTCTTT.

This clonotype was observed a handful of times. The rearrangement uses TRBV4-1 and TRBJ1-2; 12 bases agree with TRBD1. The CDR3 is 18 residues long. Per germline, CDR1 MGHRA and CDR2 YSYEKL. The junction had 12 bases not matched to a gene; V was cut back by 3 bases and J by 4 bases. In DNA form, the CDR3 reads TGCGCCAGCAGCCAGATGGGCTGGGACAGGGGGCGCGGCTATGGCTACACCTTC. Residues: CASSQMGWDRGRGYGYTF.

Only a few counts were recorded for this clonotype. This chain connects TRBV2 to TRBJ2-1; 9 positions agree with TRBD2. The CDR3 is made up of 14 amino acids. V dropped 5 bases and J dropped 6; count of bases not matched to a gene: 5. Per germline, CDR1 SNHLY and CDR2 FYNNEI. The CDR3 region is CASSRSGGSNEQFF. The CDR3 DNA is TGTGCCAGCAGTCGGAGCGGGGGGTCCAATGAGCAGTTCTTC.

The CDR3 DNA follows: TGTGCCAGCAGCTACCTTAGTGTAACCGGGGAGCTGTTTTTT. As protein: CASSYLSVTGELFF. This chain links TRBV11-2 with TRBJ2-2; D is unresolved. This CDR3 is 14 amino acids long. Between the trimmed V and J ends, which lost 4 bases and 5 bases, there was a span of 11 bases. Germline assignment: CDR1 SGHAT and CDR2 FQNNGV.

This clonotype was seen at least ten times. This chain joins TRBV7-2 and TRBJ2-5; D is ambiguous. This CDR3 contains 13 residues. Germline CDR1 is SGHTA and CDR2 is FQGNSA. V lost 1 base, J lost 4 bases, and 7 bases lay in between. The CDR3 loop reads CASSLGSRETQYF. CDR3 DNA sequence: TGTGCCAGCAGCTTAGGTTCCCGAGAGACCCAGTACTTC.

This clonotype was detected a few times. DNA for the CDR3: TGTGCCAGCAGTTTACGACTAGCGGGGGGGCTGTCGACAGATACGCAGTATTTT. Amino acids: CASSLRLAGGLSTDTQYF. This chain connects TRBV12-3 or TRBV12-4 to TRBJ2-3; TRBD2 aligns across 14 bases. The V and J ends lost 2 bases and 3 bases, in that order; junction bases with no gene match: 7. The CDR3 is made up of 18 amino acids.

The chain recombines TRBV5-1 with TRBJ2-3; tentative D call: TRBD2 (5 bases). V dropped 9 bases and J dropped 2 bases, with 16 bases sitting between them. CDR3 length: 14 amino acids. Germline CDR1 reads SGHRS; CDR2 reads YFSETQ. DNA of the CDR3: TGCGCCACGCGGGCGGCCCAGGCCACAGATACGCAGTATTTT. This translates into CATRAAQATDTQYF.

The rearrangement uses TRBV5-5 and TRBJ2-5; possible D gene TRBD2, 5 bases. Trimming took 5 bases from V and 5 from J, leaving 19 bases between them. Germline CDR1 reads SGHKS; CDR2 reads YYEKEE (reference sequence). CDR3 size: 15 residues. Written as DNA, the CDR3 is TGTGCCAGCAGGTCCTTAATCGGGGTCGGGGAGACCCAGTACTTC. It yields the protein CASRSLIGVGETQYF. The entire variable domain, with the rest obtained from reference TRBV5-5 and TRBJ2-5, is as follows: DAGVTQSPTHLIKTRGQQVTLRCSPISGHKSVSWYQQVLGQGPQFIFQYYEKEERGRGNFPDRFSARQFPNYSSELNVNALLLGDSALYLCASRSLIGVGETQYFGPGTRLLVL.

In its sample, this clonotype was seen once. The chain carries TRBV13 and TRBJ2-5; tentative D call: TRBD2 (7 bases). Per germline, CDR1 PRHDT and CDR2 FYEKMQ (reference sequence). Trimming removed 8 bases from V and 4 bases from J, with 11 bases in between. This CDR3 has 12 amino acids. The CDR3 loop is CASGRGSETQYF. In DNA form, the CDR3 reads TGTGCCAGCGGGAGGGGGTCAGAGACCCAGTACTTC.

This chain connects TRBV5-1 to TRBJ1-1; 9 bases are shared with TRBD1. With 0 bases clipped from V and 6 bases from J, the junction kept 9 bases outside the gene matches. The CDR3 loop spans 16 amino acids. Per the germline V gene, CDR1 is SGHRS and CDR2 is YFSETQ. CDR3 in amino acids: CASSLAADRGGPEAFF. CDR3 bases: TGCGCCAGCAGCTTGGCCGCCGACAGGGGGGGGCCTGAAGCTTTCTTT.

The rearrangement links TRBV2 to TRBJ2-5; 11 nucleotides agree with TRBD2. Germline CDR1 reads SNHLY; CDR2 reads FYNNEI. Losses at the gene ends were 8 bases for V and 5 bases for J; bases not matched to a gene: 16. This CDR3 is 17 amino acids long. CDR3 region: CASFSGGLAVDWETQYF. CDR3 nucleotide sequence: TGTGCCAGCTTTTCCGGGGGACTAGCGGTGGACTGGGAGACCCAGTACTTC.

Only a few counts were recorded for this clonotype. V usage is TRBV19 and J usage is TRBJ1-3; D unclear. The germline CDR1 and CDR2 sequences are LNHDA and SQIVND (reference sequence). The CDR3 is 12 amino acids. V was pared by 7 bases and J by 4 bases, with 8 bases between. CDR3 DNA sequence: TGTGCCAGTACTGGTTACGGAAACACCATATATTTT. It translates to CASTGYGNTIYF.